Presented here are 29 T cell receptor beta chains from one specimen sequenced in a study of CD8 T cells in Susac syndrome. Reverse transcription of roughly 0.5 to 1 ug RNA used random hexamers. Via MiXCR, TCRdb re-called the immunoSEQ multiplex PCR reads, giving one row per CDR3 protein. Of roughly 200,000 distinct CDR3 sequences in the sample, approximately 95% were seen once. Sequencing used CD8+ T cells from PBMCs. These receptors were collected from a human donor with multiple sclerosis.

This clonotype was recorded once. This chain links TRBV7-8 with TRBJ2-5, with TRBD1 matching over 7 bases. Trimming at V came to 4 bases and at J to 2 bases, leaving 10 bases not matched to a gene. This CDR3 has 16 amino acids. Germline CDR1 and CDR2: SGHVS and FQNEAQ. CDR3 nucleotide sequence: TGTGCCAGCAGCTCTAACCTCGGGACAGAACAAGAGACCCAGTACTTC. It translates to CASSSNLGTEQETQYF.

This clonotype came up once. The chain recombines TRBV10-2 with TRBJ2-5; D might be TRBD2 (7 bases). The CDR3 is 14 amino acids. V lost 7 bases and J 5 bases, leaving 17 bases between the germline ends. CDR1 is WSHSY, CDR2 SAAADI, per germline. The CDR3 loop reads CASKERGRGETQYF. The CDR3 DNA reads TGCGCCAGCAAGGAACGGGGGCGGGGGGAGACCCAGTACTTC.

This sequence joins TRBV4-2 and TRBJ2-3; D remains ambiguous. This CDR3 region has 14 residues. The V gene lost 1 base and the J gene lost 2 bases, with 7 bases spanning the gap. Germline V gene data show CDR1 as LGHNA and CDR2 as YNFKEQ. CDR3 in DNA: TGTGCCAGCAGCCAAGTTGGAGACACAGATACGCAGTATTTT. Amino acids: CASSQVGDTDTQYF.

V and J are TRBV20-1 and TRBJ2-1, with TRBD2 matching 15 bases. CDR3 length equals 19 residues. CDR1 DFQATT and CDR2 SNEGSKA come from the germline V gene (reference sequence). J was trimmed by 0 bases and V by 6 bases; bases with no gene match: 12. The DNA for the CDR3 is TGCAGTGCCCACTTAGGGACTAGCGGGGGGCAAAGCTCCTACAATGAGCAGTTCTTC. It codes for CSAHLGTSGGQSSYNEQFF.

This clonotype was seen only once. V and J are TRBV29-1 and TRBJ2-1; 11 bases agree with TRBD2. Germline lookup yields CDR1 SQVTM and CDR2 ANQGSEA. The J segment lost 6 bases and the V segment lost 8 bases, leaving 9 bases of the junction unmatched. This CDR3 is built from 14 residues. CDR3 sequence reads: CSFGGLAGGNEQFF. CDR3 DNA sequence: TGCAGCTTCGGCGGGCTAGCGGGAGGCAATGAGCAGTTCTTC.

V is TRBV7-9 and J is TRBJ2-7; D is uncertain. Germline lookup yields CDR1 SEHNR and CDR2 FQNEAQ (reference sequence). Trimming stripped 6 bases from V and 4 bases from J, with 13 bases between. The CDR3 covers 13 residues. The CDR3 loop is CASRSQGSYEQYF. The CDR3 region has the DNA TGTGCCAGCAGATCACAAGGTTCTTACGAGCAGTACTTC.

The chain uses TRBV3-1 and TRBJ2-1; D unresolved. Per germline, CDR1 LGHDT and CDR2 YNNKEL (reference sequence). Trimming removed 3 bases at V and 10 bases at J, with 10 bases between. This CDR3 comprises 12 residues. CDR3 nucleotide sequence: TGTGCCAGCAGCCATCTGAGGACGGAGCAGTTCTTC. It specifies CASSHLRTEQFF.

Points on this clonotype: Compared with germline, one end of the junction differs, possibly owing to a read error. V gene TRBV15 combines with J gene TRBJ1-2; a possible D gene is TRBD1 (5 bases). The CDR3 consists of 15 residues. Germline CDR1 and CDR2: LNHNV and YYDKDF (reference sequence). CDR3 in amino acids: CATSTGFGGGYGYAF. The CDR3 DNA reads TGTGCCACCTCCACAGGATTCGGGGGTGGCTATGGCTACGCCTTC.

This chain uses TRBV9 with TRBJ2-7; TRBD2 matches at 7 bases. Losses at the gene ends were 7 bases for V and 5 bases for J; bases not matched to a gene: 12. Germline V gene data show CDR1 as SGDLS and CDR2 as YYNGEE. The CDR3 totals 14 residues. The CDR3 is CASSLTGGPNEQYF. The CDR3, as DNA: TGTGCCAGCTCCCTAACGGGAGGCCCGAACGAGCAGTACTTC. The variable domain in full, with the rest retrieved from reference TRBV9 and TRBJ2-7, is DSGVTQTPKHLITATGQRVTLRCSPRSGDLSVYWYQQSLDQGLQFLIQYYNGEERAKGNILERFSAQQFPDLHSELNLSSLELGDSALYFCASSLTGGPNEQYFGPGTRLTVT.

This clonotype appeared once. The chain is built from TRBV11-2 and TRBJ2-1, with 11 bases lining up with TRBD2. CDR3 length equals 15 residues. V trimming: 3 bases; J trimming: 8 bases; junction bases outside the gene matches: 6. Per the germline V gene, CDR1 is SGHAT and CDR2 is FQNNGV. The CDR3 spells CASSFLLAGVHEQFF. CDR3 sequence (DNA): TGTGCCAGCAGCTTTTTACTAGCGGGGGTACATGAGCAGTTCTTC.

The rearrangement uses TRBV20-1 and TRBJ2-7; 10 bases are shared with TRBD2. Unmatched junction bases numbered 5, after V lost 3 bases and J lost 0 bases. CDR3 length: 15 residues. Germline V gene sequence: CDR1 DFQATT, CDR2 SNEGSKA (reference sequence). Here the CDR3 reads CSASGLAVSSYEQYF. The CDR3 DNA reads TGCAGTGCTAGTGGACTAGCGGTTAGCTCCTACGAGCAGTACTTC.

This sequence joins TRBV9 and TRBJ2-1; D is possibly TRBD1 or TRBD2 (6 bases each). The CDR3 runs to 16 residues. Germline-derived CDR1 and CDR2 are SGDLS and YYNGEE. Trimming removed 3 bases from V and 3 bases from J, with 16 bases in between. In DNA form, the CDR3 reads TGTGCCAGCAGCGCAAGGGGGGCTCCCATCTACAATGAGCAGTTCTTC. Translated: CASSARGAPIYNEQFF.

V and J are TRBV20-1 and TRBJ1-1, with D perhaps TRBD1 (6 bases). The CDR3 is made up of 17 amino acids. Looked up from germline, CDR1 is DFQATT and CDR2 is SNEGSKA (reference sequence). Trimming removed 5 bases at V and 1 base at J, with 23 bases between. CDR3 region: CSAPGGQTSLTNTEAFF. CDR3 nucleotide sequence: TGCAGTGCTCCTGGAGGACAGACTTCATTAACGAACACTGAAGCTTTCTTT.

The V gene is TRBV28, the J gene TRBJ2-1; no definite D call. V gave up 8 bases and J gave up 6 bases, with 8 bases separating them. The length of the CDR3 is 11 residues. Germline V gives CDR1 MDHEN, CDR2 SYDVKM. The chain's CDR3 is CASGGLNEQFF. In nucleotides, the CDR3 is TGTGCCAGCGGTGGGCTCAATGAGCAGTTCTTC. The full variable domain, completed using reference TRBV28 and TRBJ2-1, is DVKVTQSSRYLVKRTGEKVFLECVQDMDHENMFWYRQDPGLGLRLIYFSYDVKMKEKGDIPEGYSVSREKKERFSLILESASTNQTSMYLCASGGLNEQFFGPGTRLTVL.

V and J are TRBV9 and TRBJ1-1; D unclear. Between the trimmed V and J ends, which lost 0 bases and 7 bases, there was a span of 13 bases. The CDR3 runs to 14 residues. Germline CDR1 SGDLS, CDR2 YYNGEE. For the CDR3, the DNA is TGTGCCAGCAGCGTAGACGGCAGGAATGGTGAAGCTTTCTTT. Protein product: CASSVDGRNGEAFF. The full variable domain, its missing parts supplied by reference TRBV9 and TRBJ1-1, is DSGVTQTPKHLITATGQRVTLRCSPRSGDLSVYWYQQSLDQGLQFLIQYYNGEERAKGNILERFSAQQFPDLHSELNLSSLELGDSALYFCASSVDGRNGEAFFGQGTRLTVV.

The chain combines TRBV29-1 with TRBJ1-2; D might be TRBD1 (5 bases). The CDR3 sequence is 12 residues long. The V end was cut by 7 bases, the J end by 6 bases, with 15 bases between. In germline, CDR1 is SQVTM, CDR2 ANQGSEA. The CDR3 bases are TGCAGCGGGGGCAGGGTAACAGATGGCTACACCTTC. It specifies CSGGRVTDGYTF.

The chain uses TRBV7-2 and TRBJ2-7, with TRBD2 matching over 10 bases. With V trimmed by 1 base and J by 0 bases, 3 bases remained unmatched. The germline V gene encodes CDR1 SGHTA and CDR2 FQGNSA. This CDR3 is built from 16 residues. CDR3 DNA sequence: TGTGCCAGCAGCTTAGGGGGACTAGCGCACTCCTACGAGCAGTACTTC. Protein sequence: CASSLGGLAHSYEQYF.

This chain links TRBV2 with TRBJ2-7, with D perhaps matching TRBD1 or TRBD2 (5 bases each). The CDR3 sequence is 15 residues long. Germline assignment: CDR1 SNHLY and CDR2 FYNNEI. V gave up 2 bases and J gave up 3 bases, with 14 bases separating them. The CDR3 protein is CASSEYPGRIYEQYF. The CDR3 nucleotides read TGTGCCAGCAGTGAATATCCGGGACGGATCTACGAGCAGTACTTC. Variable domain in full (rest from reference TRBV2 and TRBJ2-7): EPEVTQTPSHQVTQMGQEVILRCVPISNHLYFYWYRQILGQKVEFLVSFYNNEISEKSEIFDDQFSVERPDGSNFTLKIRSTKLEDSAMYFCASSEYPGRIYEQYFGPGTRLTVT.

This rearrangement joins TRBV25-1 to TRBJ2-5; perhaps TRBD1 as D (5 bases). CDR1 MGHDK and CDR2 SYGVNS come from the germline V gene. The CDR3 contains 12 residues. V lost 8 bases, J lost 2 bases, and 9 bases lay in between. The CDR3 DNA sequence: TGTGCCAGCGGGGCCGGTCAAGAGACCCAGTACTTC. It codes for CASGAGQETQYF.

This clonotype was counted only a few times. V is TRBV5-6 and J is TRBJ2-3; maybe TRBD1 (6 bases). Per the germline V gene, CDR1 is SGHDT and CDR2 is YYEEEE. V shed 4 bases and J shed 2 bases, with 11 bases lying between them. The CDR3 is 14 amino acids. CDR3 bases: TGTGCCAGCAGCCTAGGACAGTTCACAGATACGCAGTATTTT. It specifies CASSLGQFTDTQYF.

In this sample, this clonotype turned up many times. The chain links TRBV27 to TRBJ1-1, with unresolved D. The CDR3 is 11 amino acids. V lost 9 bases to trimming and J lost 4 bases, with 9 bases between them. In germline, CDR1 is MNHEY, CDR2 SMNVEV (reference sequence). The chain's CDR3 is CASSFGTEAFF. Written as DNA, the CDR3 is TGTGCCAGTTCCTTTGGCACTGAAGCTTTCTTT.

The V call is TRBV12-3 or TRBV12-4, the J call TRBJ2-7; D is unclear. The CDR3 runs to 17 residues. Trimming cost V 7 bases and J 2 bases, with 24 bases left between them. As DNA, the CDR3 is TGTGCCAGCACCAAAGCCCACCCACCGGCCTTACCCTACGAGCAGTACTTC. Protein: CASTKAHPPALPYEQYF.

The chain carries TRBV20-1 and TRBJ2-7; 13 bases align to TRBD2. This CDR3 region has 14 residues. The V gene end was trimmed by 3 bases and the J gene end by 5 bases; junction bases not matched to a gene: 4. Germline V lookup: CDR1 DFQATT, CDR2 SNEGSKA (reference sequence). This CDR3 reads CSASQLAGGHEQYF. DNA of the CDR3: TGCAGTGCTAGTCAACTAGCGGGGGGGCACGAGCAGTACTTC.

The DNA of the CDR3 is TGCGCCAGCAGCCAGGATACCACCTCCGGATTGATGAACACTGAAGCTTTCTTT. Translating it yields CASSQDTTSGLMNTEAFF. The V gene is TRBV4-1, the J gene TRBJ1-1; D unresolved. In germline, CDR1 is MGHRA, CDR2 YSYEKL. This CDR3 has 18 residues. V lost 3 bases to trimming and J lost 0 bases, with 20 bases between them.

The chain has TRBV15 and TRBJ2-7, with 7 nucleotides matching TRBD1. The CDR3 totals 15 residues. The trim removed 5 bases at V and 0 bases at J, leaving 7 bases unmatched. Germline loops: CDR1 LNHNV, CDR2 YYDKDF (reference sequence). The CDR3 spells CATSRGQVSSYEQYF. CDR3 nucleotide sequence: TGTGCCACCAGCCGAGGACAGGTCTCCTCCTACGAGCAGTACTTC.

The chain is built from TRBV7-9 and TRBJ1-2; D unresolved. This CDR3 has 15 residues. CDR1 is SEHNR and CDR2 is FQNEAQ in the germline V gene (reference sequence). V lost 1 base to trimming and J lost 5 bases, with 14 bases between them. The CDR3 nucleotides are TGTGCCAGCAGCTTAGTAGAAGAGGGCACATATGGCTACACCTTC. As protein: CASSLVEEGTYGYTF. Looking up the rest from reference TRBV7-9 and TRBJ1-2 gives the full variable domain: DTGVSQNPRHKITKRGQNVTFRCDPISEHNRLYWYRQTLGQGPEFLTYFQNEAQLEKSRLLSDRFSAERPKGSFSTLEIQRTEQGDSAMYLCASSLVEEGTYGYTFGSGTRLTVV.

This chain uses TRBV20-1 with TRBJ2-1; D gene ambiguous. The V and J ends lost 5 bases and 3 bases respectively, with 14 bases between them. This CDR3 contains 14 residues. In germline, CDR1 is DFQATT, CDR2 SNEGSKA (reference sequence). The CDR3 spells CSARRPNYYNEQFF. Here the CDR3 DNA reads TGCAGTGCTCGGCGGCCCAATTACTACAATGAGCAGTTCTTC.

The genes are TRBV3-1 and TRBJ2-7; D call uncertain. CDR1 LGHDT and CDR2 YNNKEL come from the germline V gene (reference sequence). Between the trimmed V and J ends, which lost 1 base and 2 bases, there was a span of 12 bases. The CDR3 has 15 residues. CDR3: CASSQAGVPTYEQYF. The CDR3 region has the DNA TGTGCCAGCAGCCAAGCTGGAGTACCAACCTACGAGCAGTACTTC.

As to this clonotype: Relative to the germline gene, one junction end is altered; a read error may explain this. The V gene is TRBV7-9, the J gene TRBJ2-5; D might be TRBD1 or TRBD2, each matching 6 bases. The CDR3 is 17 amino acids. Germline-derived CDR1 and CDR2 are SEHNR and FQNEAQ (reference sequence). Here the CDR3 DNA reads TGTGCCAGCAGTTCTCCGCCGTGGAGTGGGGGGCAAGAAACCCAGTACTTC. Translation gives CASSSPPWSGGQETQYF. The variable domain in full, completed from reference TRBV7-9 and TRBJ2-5, reads DTGVSQNPRHKITKRGQNVTFRCDPISEHNRLYWYRQTLGQGPEFLTYFQNEAQLEKSRLLSDRFSAERPKGSFSTLEIQRTEQGDSAMYLCASSSPPWSGGQETQYFGPGTRLLVL.